The clone carrying this T cell receptor (beta chain) is deemed medium-sized (0.01 to 0.1%). Antigen unknown. The sample is drawn from a study of somatic mutations in cytotoxic T cells in rheumatoid arthritis. Profiled with immunoSEQ multiplex PCR; TCRdb holds only in-frame clones, not every one. The top ten clones hold about 15% of a sample with under 20,000 clones, 86% of them seen once. General study points: Age was associated with higher CD8+ clonality in rheumatoid arthritis patients, not in healthy controls.

The clonotype originates from a man aged 35-49 years in good health. Specimen: CD8+ T cells sorted from blood.

DNA for the CDR3: TGTGCCAGCAGTTCGAAAGCAGGAAATCAGCCCCAGCATTTT. Residues: CASSSKAGNQPQHF. The gene calls are TRBV27 and TRBJ1-5; no reliable D call. Deletions cut 4 bases from V and 4 bases from J, with 11 bases between. The germline CDR1 and CDR2 sequences are MNHEY and SMNVEV (reference sequence). The CDR3 is 14 residues long.